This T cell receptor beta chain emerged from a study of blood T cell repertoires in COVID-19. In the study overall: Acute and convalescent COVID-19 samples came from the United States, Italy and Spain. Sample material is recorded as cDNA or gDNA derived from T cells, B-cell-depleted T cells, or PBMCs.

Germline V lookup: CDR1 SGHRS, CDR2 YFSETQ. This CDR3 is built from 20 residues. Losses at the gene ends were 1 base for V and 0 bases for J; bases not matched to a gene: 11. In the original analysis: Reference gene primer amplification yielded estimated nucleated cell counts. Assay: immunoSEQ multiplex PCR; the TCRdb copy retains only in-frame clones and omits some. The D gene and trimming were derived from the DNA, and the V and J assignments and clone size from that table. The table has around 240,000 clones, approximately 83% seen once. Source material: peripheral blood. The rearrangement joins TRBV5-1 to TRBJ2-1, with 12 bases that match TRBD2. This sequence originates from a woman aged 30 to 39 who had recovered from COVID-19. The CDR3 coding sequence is TGCGCCAGCAGCTTGCCCCTAACTAGCGGGGGGTCTCGCTCCTACAATGAGCAGTTCTTC. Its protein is CASSLPLTSGGSRSYNEQFF.